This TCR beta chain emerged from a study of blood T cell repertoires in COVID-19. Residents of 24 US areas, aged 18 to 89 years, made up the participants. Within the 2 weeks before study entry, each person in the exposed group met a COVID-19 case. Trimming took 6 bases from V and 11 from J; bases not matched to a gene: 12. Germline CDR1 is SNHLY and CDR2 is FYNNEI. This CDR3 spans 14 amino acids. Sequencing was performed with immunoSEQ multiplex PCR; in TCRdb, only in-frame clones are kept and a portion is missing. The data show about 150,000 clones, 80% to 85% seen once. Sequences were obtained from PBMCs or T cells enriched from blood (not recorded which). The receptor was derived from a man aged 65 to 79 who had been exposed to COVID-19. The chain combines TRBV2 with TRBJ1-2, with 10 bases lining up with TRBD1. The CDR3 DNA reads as TGTGCCAGCAGCGACCCGGGACAGGGGAAGATTTACACCTTC. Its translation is CASSDPGQGKIYTF.